This TCR beta chain was obtained from a study of cytomegalovirus exposure and HLA in healthy donors. General study findings and limits: Roughly uniform depth of sequencing across donors was assumed in presence/absence analyses.

The PCR made use of 60 Vbeta and 13 Jbeta primers. Generated by immunoSEQ multiplex PCR, the TCRdb table keeps only in-frame clones and is missing some. This table lists about 54,000 clones. The germline CDR1 and CDR2 sequences are MNHEY and SMNVEV (reference sequence). The CDR3 spans 15 residues. Trimming took 2 bases from V and 7 from J, leaving 12 bases between them. For this clone: As yet, its antigen is unknown.

The sequence was obtained from a woman in her thirties or forties in good health and CMV-seronegative. The specimen was PBMCs. The V gene is TRBV27, the J gene TRBJ1-6; D is perhaps TRBD1 (5 bases). DNA for the CDR3: TGTGCCAGCAGTTTAATTGGGGGGGGAAATTCACCCCTCCACTTT. Encoded protein: CASSLIGGGNSPLHF.